The 26 T cell receptor beta chains below come from one sample, sequenced in a study of Graves' ophthalmopathy and Graves' hyperthyroidism. Scientists amplified the TCR beta CDR3 regions from RNA transcripts. An opening RT-PCR round employed HTBI primers and preceded a second-round multiplex PCR. One entry per CDR3 protein, called by TCRdb with MiXCR from the multiplex PCR reads. The table shows 150,000 or so distinct CDR3 sequences, with approximately 40% occurring only once. The specimen sequenced was peripheral blood. The receptor source for this set is a man younger than 40 with Graves' ophthalmopathy.

V is TRBV20-1 and J is TRBJ2-1; 7 nucleotides match TRBD2. Germline V gene lookup returns CDR1 DFQATT and CDR2 SNEGSKA (reference sequence). The V segment lost 6 bases and the J segment 4 bases; nucleotides outside the gene matches: 6. The CDR3 contains 13 residues. This CDR3 reads CSARLAAYNEQFF. The CDR3, as DNA: TGCAGTGCCAGACTAGCAGCGTACAATGAGCAGTTCTTC.

Only one count was recorded for this clonotype. The chain uses TRBV6-2 or TRBV6-3 and TRBJ2-7, with 8 positions matching TRBD2. Losses at the gene ends were 4 bases for V and 2 bases for J; bases not matched to a gene: 16. The CDR3 totals 18 residues. Germline CDR1 MNHEY, CDR2 SVGEGT. The CDR3 DNA is TGTGCCAGCAGTTGGCCCCTGACCGGCAGCGGGGGACCCTACGAGCAGTACTTC. It codes for CASSWPLTGSGGPYEQYF.

In its sample, this clonotype was seen many times. This chain joins TRBV28 and TRBJ1-2; 9 bases fit TRBD1. Trimming at V came to 6 bases and at J to 2 bases, leaving 10 bases not matched to a gene. CDR1 and CDR2 from the germline V gene are MDHEN and SYDVKM. There are 16 residues in the CDR3. CDR3 sequence reads: CASRSTGGESNYGYTF. Written as DNA, the CDR3 is TGTGCCAGCAGATCAACAGGGGGCGAATCAAACTATGGCTACACCTTC.

This chain links TRBV6-2 or TRBV6-3 with TRBJ2-5, with no clear D. V lost 6 bases to trimming and J lost 2 bases, with 10 bases between them. CDR1 is MNHEY, CDR2 SVGEGT, per germline. This CDR3 has 13 amino acids. CDR3 coding DNA: TGTGCCAGCAGACCAGAGATTCAAGAGACCCAGTACTTC. Translated: CASRPEIQETQYF.

There are many counts of this clonotype. This chain links TRBV3-1 with TRBJ1-5; a possible D gene is TRBD1 (6 bases). CDR1 is LGHDT and CDR2 is YNNKEL in the germline V gene (reference sequence). This CDR3 has 15 amino acids. With 2 bases removed from V and 0 bases from J, the gap between germline ends came to 8 bases. The CDR3 sequence is CASSQNRVSNQPQHF. DNA of the CDR3: TGTGCCAGCAGCCAAAACAGGGTTAGCAATCAGCCCCAGCATTTT.

This clonotype appeared many times. The J gene is TRBJ2-7, the V gene TRBV6-2 or TRBV6-3, with 7 bases identical to TRBD1. Unmatched junction bases numbered 8, after V lost 4 bases and J lost 2 bases. CDR3 length: 15 residues. Looked up from germline, CDR1 is MNHEY and CDR2 is SVGEGT. CDR3 nucleotide sequence: TGTGCCAGCAGTTGGGACAGTACGATAACCTACGAGCAGTACTTC. Translated: CASSWDSTITYEQYF.

The chain couples TRBV30 to TRBJ1-6; D remains ambiguous. The CDR3 runs 13 residues. Trimming left V 2 bases short and J 10 bases short, with 12 bases between. From germline, CDR1 is GTSNPN and CDR2 SVGIG (reference sequence). Written as DNA, the CDR3 is TGTGCCTGGAGTACCGGGATGGGCTCACCCCTCCACTTT. This gives the protein CAWSTGMGSPLHF.

There are many counts of this clonotype. This chain uses TRBV28 with TRBJ1-1; perhaps TRBD1 as D (5 bases). The ends were cut back, 5 bases at V and 5 bases at J, with 15 bases in the middle. This CDR3 comprises 14 residues. Germline-derived CDR1 and CDR2 are MDHEN and SYDVKM. This chain's CDR3 is CASSPGSLKTEAFF. The CDR3, as DNA: TGTGCCAGCAGTCCAGGGAGTCTAAAGACTGAAGCTTTCTTT. Supplemented by reference TRBV28 and TRBJ1-1, the full variable domain reads DVKVTQSSRYLVKRTGEKVFLECVQDMDHENMFWYRQDPGLGLRLIYFSYDVKMKEKGDIPEGYSVSREKKERFSLILESASTNQTSMYLCASSPGSLKTEAFFGQGTRLTVV.

There are many counts of this clonotype. This rearrangement joins TRBV18 to TRBJ1-5; no firm D call. The CDR3 has 15 residues. Trimming left V 4 bases short and J 0 bases short, with 10 bases between. Germline V gene data show CDR1 as KGHSH and CDR2 as LQKENI. The CDR3 loop reads CASSLRTASNQPQHF. The CDR3 coding sequence is TGTGCCAGCTCACTTAGGACGGCTAGCAATCAGCCCCAGCATTTT.

The table lists this clonotype with many counts. This chain connects TRBV28 to TRBJ1-1; possible D gene TRBD1, 6 bases. Germline CDR1 reads MDHEN; CDR2 reads SYDVKM. The CDR3 is 10 amino acids. V was cut by 7 bases and J by 8 bases, with 8 bases left in between. CDR3 sequence reads: CASTQGEAFF. In DNA form, the CDR3 reads TGTGCCAGCACACAGGGAGAAGCTTTCTTT.

This clonotype occurred once. The V and J genes are TRBV6-1 and TRBJ2-7; D is possibly TRBD2 (7 bases). The CDR3 is 14 amino acids. Germline CDR1 and CDR2: MNHNS and SASEGT. Trimming shortened V by 6 bases and J by 4 bases, and 16 bases separated the two germline ends. Written as DNA, the CDR3 is TGTGCCAGCAGCCGTCAGCGGGACAAGTACGAGCAGTACTTC. This translates into CASSRQRDKYEQYF.

This clonotype was detected many times. This chain connects TRBV19 to TRBJ2-5; no clear D. Looked up from germline, CDR1 is LNHDA and CDR2 is SQIVND (reference sequence). The V end lost 0 bases, the J end lost 4 bases, and 18 bases lay between the germline ends. CDR3 size: 17 residues. DNA for the CDR3: TGTGCCAGTAGTATAGATCGGGCACCCCTTTGGGGAGAGACCCAGTACTTC. Translating it yields CASSIDRAPLWGETQYF.

In its sample, this clonotype was seen many times. The chain carries TRBV29-1 and TRBJ2-7, with D tentatively TRBD2 (5 bases). V lost 6 bases, J lost 5 bases, and 8 bases lay in between. There are 10 residues in the CDR3. Germline assignment: CDR1 SQVTM and CDR2 ANQGSEA. In DNA, the CDR3 is TGCAGCGTAGGGAGCAACGAGCAGTACTTC. Translating gives CSVGSNEQYF.

This clonotype was counted many times. The chain recombines TRBV24-1 with TRBJ2-2; 7 nucleotides match TRBD2. The CDR3 runs 14 residues. With V trimmed by 7 bases and J by 6 bases, 7 bases remained unmatched. CDR1 and CDR2 from the germline V gene are KGHDR and SFDVKD. CDR3 protein: CATSDGGGPGELFF. In nucleotides, the CDR3 is TGTGCCACCAGCGACGGGGGAGGGCCCGGGGAGCTGTTTTTT.

A few counts support this clonotype. The chain joins TRBV6-1 to TRBJ2-2; no reliable D call. CDR1 and CDR2 (germline): MNHNS, SASEGT. This CDR3 has 14 amino acids. V lost 7 bases and J 3 bases, leaving 12 bases between the germline ends. DNA for the CDR3: TGTGCCAGCAACCCGTCCTCCGACACCGGGGAGCTGTTTTTT. Translation gives CASNPSSDTGELFF.

This clonotype occurred many times. This chain connects TRBV10-3 to TRBJ1-2; D unclear. Germline V gene sequence: CDR1 ENHRY, CDR2 SYGVKD. The CDR3 totals 12 residues. V lost 10 bases to trimming and J lost 5 bases, with 14 bases between them. The CDR3 loop is CATQGTDYGYTF. The CDR3 region has the DNA TGTGCCACCCAAGGCACAGATTATGGCTACACCTTC.

There are many counts of this clonotype. Given a much more abundant clone one base away, this may be a read error. The conserved phenylalanine or tryptophan is not found at the CDR3 terminus, so this likely reflects a read error. The chain is built from TRBV29-1 and TRBJ2-5; TRBD2 matches 7 bases. CDR3 length equals 14 residues. CDR1 SQVTM and CDR2 ANQGSEA come from the germline V gene. V lost 7 bases to trimming and J lost 3 bases; unmatched junction nucleotides: 11. The CDR3 coding sequence is TGCAGCGCCGTTCAGTGGGAGGGCAAAGAGACCCAGTACCTC. It codes for CSAVQWEGKETQYL.

The rearrangement uses TRBV28 and TRBJ1-5; a possible D gene is TRBD1 (5 bases). The CDR3 runs 13 residues. Germline V lookup: CDR1 MDHEN, CDR2 SYDVKM. Trimming removed 7 bases from V and 6 bases from J, with 13 bases in between. CDR3 coding DNA: TGTGCCAGCACCCGGGGGGTTACTCAGCCCCAGCATTTT. Protein sequence: CASTRGVTQPQHF.

The V gene is TRBV7-3, the J gene TRBJ2-6; no reliable D call. The CDR3 contains 15 residues. The germline CDR1 and CDR2 sequences are SGHTA and FQGTGA. V was pared by 5 bases and J by 0 bases, with 8 bases between. The CDR3: CASSITHSGANVLTF. The CDR3 bases are TGTGCCAGCAGCATCACGCACTCTGGGGCCAACGTCCTGACTTTC.

The sample holds many counts of this clonotype. V gene TRBV19 combines with J gene TRBJ2-5; tentatively, D is TRBD2 (5 bases). Germline V gene sequence: CDR1 LNHDA, CDR2 SQIVND (reference sequence). The CDR3 has 12 amino acids. Trimming pared 3 bases from V and 5 bases from J, leaving 7 bases between. The CDR3 nucleotides read TGTGCCAGTAGTATCAGCGGCGAGACCCAGTACTTC. This sequence encodes CASSISGETQYF.

This sequence joins TRBV2 and TRBJ1-1; no firm D call. The germline V gene has CDR1 SNHLY and CDR2 FYNNEI. CDR3 length: 12 residues. Trimming removed 3 bases from V and 8 bases from J, with 10 bases in between. Here the CDR3 DNA reads TGTGCCAGCAGTGATGGGGTGGGAGAAGCTTTCTTT. It specifies CASSDGVGEAFF.

This clonotype was detected ten times or more. The rearrangement links TRBV6-5 to TRBJ2-7; a possible D gene is TRBD1 (5 bases). This CDR3 spans 13 amino acids. V lost 3 bases to trimming and J lost 6 bases, with 12 bases between them. Germline values: CDR1 MNHEY, CDR2 SVGAGI. DNA for the CDR3: TGTGCCAGCAGTTATAGGTGGGGCGGCGAGCAGTACTTC. Its protein product is CASSYRWGGEQYF.

This chain links TRBV7-8 with TRBJ2-7; D possibly corresponds to TRBD1 (6 bases). Trimming removed 1 base at V and 0 bases at J, with 10 bases between. This CDR3 spans 15 amino acids. Germline loops: CDR1 SGHVS, CDR2 FQNEAQ. CDR3: CASSLVDSSSYEQYF. As DNA, the CDR3 is TGTGCCAGCAGCTTAGTGGACAGTAGCTCCTACGAGCAGTACTTC.

Only a few counts were recorded for this clonotype. The V and J genes are TRBV6-1 and TRBJ2-7; a weak D match, TRBD2 (6 bases). CDR1 MNHNS and CDR2 SASEGT come from the germline V gene. The CDR3 covers 16 residues. Deletions cut 4 bases from V and 2 bases from J, with 18 bases between. The CDR3 sequence: CASSAVSGAPAYEQYF. The CDR3 bases are TGTGCCAGCAGTGCAGTTAGCGGAGCCCCCGCCTACGAGCAGTACTTC.

The chain couples TRBV11-2 to TRBJ2-7; D uncertain. V was trimmed by 5 bases and J by 6 bases, leaving 11 bases between them. There are 12 residues in the CDR3. Germline loops: CDR1 SGHAT, CDR2 FQNNGV. CDR3 DNA sequence: TGTGCCAGCAGCCTGCCGGGCGGCGAGCAGTACTTC. It codes for CASSLPGGEQYF.

The V and J genes are TRBV12-3 or TRBV12-4 and TRBJ2-7; tentatively, D is TRBD2 (5 bases). This CDR3 comprises 15 residues. V gave up 3 bases and J gave up 2 bases, with 14 bases separating them. CDR3: CASSFPEGGTYEQYF. In nucleotides, the CDR3 is TGTGCCAGCAGTTTCCCAGAGGGCGGAACCTACGAGCAGTACTTC.